The 8 T cell receptor beta chains listed next were all sequenced from one sample in a study of blood T cell repertoires in COVID-19. TCRdb keeps only in-frame clones here, not all; method: immunoSEQ multiplex PCR. Among around 69,000 clones, roughly 84% were seen once, and the ten largest hold 7.5% to 9%. What was sequenced was peripheral blood. These receptors all stem from a man aged 45-60 years with active COVID-19.

The chain links TRBV5-1 to TRBJ1-1, with D perhaps TRBD1 (6 bases). The CDR3 contains 16 residues. CDR1 is SGHRS, CDR2 YFSETQ, per germline. The V end lost 4 bases, the J end lost 0 bases, and 16 bases lay between the germline ends. The CDR3 nucleotides are TGCGCCAGCAGCCTGGGGGCCCTGGGCGTGAACACTGAAGCTTTCTTT. Translation gives CASSLGALGVNTEAFF.

The chain couples TRBV11-3 to TRBJ2-5; no clear D gene. Germline V gene data show CDR1 as SGHNT and CDR2 as YENEEA. Deletions cut 4 bases from V and 2 bases from J, with 11 bases between. The CDR3 contains 14 residues. The CDR3 DNA sequence: TGTGCCAGCAGCTCCTCCGACGGGCAAGAGACCCAGTACTTC. Encoded protein: CASSSSDGQETQYF.

The J gene is TRBJ1-2, the V gene TRBV7-2; TRBD1 is a possible D gene (6 bases). The CDR3 runs 12 residues. The V gene lost 6 bases and the J gene lost 7 bases, with 12 bases spanning the gap. Germline V CDR1 and CDR2: SGHTA, FQGNSA. The CDR3 DNA sequence: TGTGCCAGCAGTGTACAGGGTCGTGGCTACACCTTC. Translation: CASSVQGRGYTF. Complete variable domain (other parts from reference TRBV7-2 and TRBJ1-2): GAGVSQSPSNKVTEKGKDVELRCDPISGHTALYWYRQSLGQGLEFLIYFQGNSAPDKSGLPSDRFSAERTGGSVSTLTIQRTQQEDSAVYLCASSVQGRGYTFGSGTRLTVV.

The gene calls are TRBV7-2 and TRBJ2-1; 8 bases are a match to TRBD2. Losses at the gene ends were 2 bases for V and 4 bases for J; bases not matched to a gene: 4. This CDR3 contains 15 residues. Germline V gene data show CDR1 as SGHTA and CDR2 as FQGNSA. CDR3 DNA: TGTGCCAGCAGCTTAATAAGCGGGAGTTACAATGAGCAGTTCTTC. The encoded protein is CASSLISGSYNEQFF.

This clone was recorded once. The chain recombines TRBV5-6 with TRBJ2-3; tentatively, D is TRBD1 or TRBD2 (5 bases each). From germline, CDR1 is SGHDT and CDR2 YYEEEE. This CDR3 comprises 12 residues. With 4 bases removed from V and 14 bases from J, the gap between germline ends came to 17 bases. This chain's CDR3 is CASSLGRGGRYF. CDR3 coding DNA: TGTGCCAGCAGCCTGGGACGGGGTGGAAGGTATTTT.

The V call is TRBV5-1, the J call TRBJ1-3; D unclear. CDR3 length: 15 residues. From germline, CDR1 is SGHRS and CDR2 YFSETQ. V lost 0 bases, J lost 3 bases, and 10 bases lay in between. The CDR3 protein is CASSLEGAGGNTIYF. DNA for the CDR3: TGCGCCAGCAGCTTGGAGGGCGCGGGTGGAAACACCATATATTTT.

This sequence joins TRBV2 and TRBJ1-4; 7 nucleotides match TRBD1. This CDR3 region has 14 residues. From germline, CDR1 is SNHLY and CDR2 FYNNEI. With V trimmed by 0 bases and J by 10 bases, 5 bases remained unmatched. CDR3 in DNA: TGTGCCAGCAGTGAAGCGCTTCAGGGGGTAAAACTGTTTTTT. It is translated as CASSEALQGVKLFF.

The chain uses TRBV27 and TRBJ2-1, with no clear D. The V end was cut by 2 bases, the J end by 7 bases, with 18 bases between. Germline CDR1 reads MNHEY; CDR2 reads SMNVEV (reference sequence). CDR3 size: 16 residues. CDR3 protein: CASSLRPPYQTNEQFF. The CDR3 coding sequence is TGTGCCAGCAGTTTAAGGCCACCCTATCAGACTAATGAGCAGTTCTTC.